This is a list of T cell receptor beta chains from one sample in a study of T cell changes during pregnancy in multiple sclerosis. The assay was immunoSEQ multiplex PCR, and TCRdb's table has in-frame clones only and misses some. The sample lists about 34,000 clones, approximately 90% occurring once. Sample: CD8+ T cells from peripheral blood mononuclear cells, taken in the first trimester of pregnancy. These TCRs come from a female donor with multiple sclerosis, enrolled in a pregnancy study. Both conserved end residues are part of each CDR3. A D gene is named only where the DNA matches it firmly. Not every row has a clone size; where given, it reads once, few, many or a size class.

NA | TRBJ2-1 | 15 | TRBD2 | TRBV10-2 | CASLPLAGGGNEQFF | TGCGCCTCCCTCCCTCTAGCGGGAGGAGGCAATGAGCAGTTCTTC
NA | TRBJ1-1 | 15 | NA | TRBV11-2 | CASSTTRRGGTEAFF | TGTGCCAGCAGCACTACCCGAAGAGGTGGGACTGAAGCTTTCTTT
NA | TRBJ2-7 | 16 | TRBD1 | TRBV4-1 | CASSQARTGGFYEQYF | TGCGCCAGCAGCCAGGCCAGGACAGGTGGATTCTACGAGCAGTACTTC
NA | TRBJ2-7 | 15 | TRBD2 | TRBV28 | CASSPLLAGEDEQYF | TGTGCCAGCAGTCCACTACTAGCGGGAGAGGACGAGCAGTACTTC
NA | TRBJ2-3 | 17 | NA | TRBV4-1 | CASSQFGRADSTDTQYF | TGCGCCAGCAGCCAATTTGGCCGAGCGGATAGCACAGATACGCAGTATTTT
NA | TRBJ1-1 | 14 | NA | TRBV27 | CASSLLVGGTEAFF | TGTGCCAGCAGTTTATTGGTTGGAGGCACTGAAGCTTTCTTT
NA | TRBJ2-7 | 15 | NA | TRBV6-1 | CASRGLPGHDYEQYF | TGTGCCAGCAGGGGGCTACCGGGACACGATTACGAGCAGTACTTC
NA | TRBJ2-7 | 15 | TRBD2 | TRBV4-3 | CASSQEWAGGYEQYF | TGCGCCAGCAGCCAAGAATGGGCGGGGGGCTACGAGCAGTACTTC
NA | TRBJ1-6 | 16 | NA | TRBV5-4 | CASSLGPGQGSPTLHF | TGTGCCAGCAGCTTGGGTCCGGGACAAGGGTCCCCAACCCTCCACTTT
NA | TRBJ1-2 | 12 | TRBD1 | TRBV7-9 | CASSWTGAGYTF | TGTGCCAGCAGCTGGACAGGGGCTGGCTACACCTTC
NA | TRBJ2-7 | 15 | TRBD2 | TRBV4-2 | CASSSELAGMYEQYF | TGTGCCAGCAGCTCGGAACTAGCGGGGATGTACGAGCAGTACTTC
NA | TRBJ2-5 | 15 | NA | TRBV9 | CASSLVTGPRETQYF | TGTGCCAGCAGCCTGGTGACAGGCCCTCGTGAGACCCAGTACTTC
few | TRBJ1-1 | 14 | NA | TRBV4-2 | CASSQDRGLDEAFF | TGTGCCAGCAGCCAAGATCGGGGTTTGGATGAAGCTTTCTTT
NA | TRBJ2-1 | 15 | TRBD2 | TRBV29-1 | CSVEVELAGAEEQFF | TGCAGCGTTGAAGTTGAACTAGCGGGAGCAGAAGAGCAGTTCTTC
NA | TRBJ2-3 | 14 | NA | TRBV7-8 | CASSPYRVTDTQYF | TGTGCCAGCAGCCCATACAGGGTCACAGATACGCAGTATTTT
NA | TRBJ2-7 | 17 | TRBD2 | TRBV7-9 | CASSLELAGVVMIEQYF | TGTGCCAGCAGCTTAGAACTAGCGGGAGTCGTAATGATCGAGCAGTACTTC
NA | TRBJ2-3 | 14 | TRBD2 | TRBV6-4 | CASSGGGSTDTQYF | TGTGCCAGCAGTGGCGGGGGGAGCACAGATACGCAGTATTTT
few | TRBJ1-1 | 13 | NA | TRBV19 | CASSIDKNTEAFF | TGTGCCAGTAGTATAGACAAGAACACTGAAGCTTTCTTT
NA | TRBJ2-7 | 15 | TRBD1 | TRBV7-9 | CASSQTGERGYEQYF | TGTGCCAGCAGTCAAACAGGGGAGCGTGGCTACGAGCAGTACTTC
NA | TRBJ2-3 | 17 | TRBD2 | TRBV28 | CASSLGPSGSVTDTQYF | TGTGCCAGCAGTTTAGGGCCTAGCGGGAGTGTCACAGATACGCAGTATTTT
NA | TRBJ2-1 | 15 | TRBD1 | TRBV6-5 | CASSYGTGEDNEQFF | TGTGCCAGCAGTTACGGGACAGGGGAGGACAATGAGCAGTTCTTC
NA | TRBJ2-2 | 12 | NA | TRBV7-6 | CASSPITGELFF | TGTGCCAGCAGCCCAATTACCGGGGAGCTGTTTTTT
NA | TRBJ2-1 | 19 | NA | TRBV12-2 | CASRLAKEQGLACYNEQFF | TGTGCAAGTCGCTTAGCGAAGGAGCAGGGACTAGCGTGCTACAATGAGCAGTTCTTC
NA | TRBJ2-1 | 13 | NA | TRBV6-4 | CASSDGEYNEQFF | TGTGCCAGCAGTGACGGAGAATACAATGAGCAGTTCTTC
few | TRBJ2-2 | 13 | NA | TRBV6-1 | CASSESDTGELFF | TGTGCCAGCAGTGAGAGTGACACCGGGGAGCTGTTTTTT